These T cell receptor beta chains were read from a single sample in a study of blood T cell repertoires in COVID-19. Clones were read by immunoSEQ multiplex PCR, and TCRdb kept only the in-frame ones, dropping some. The sample lists some 700,000 clones, around 89% seen once, with about 0.26% in the top ten. Sequencing was carried out using peripheral blood. The receptor source for this set is a woman younger than 35 with acute or convalescent COVID-19. CDR3s include the opening cysteine and the closing phenylalanine or tryptophan. The order of the fields is J gene, CDR3 length, D gene, V gene, clone size, CDR3 DNA, CDR3 protein. A D gene is named only where the DNA matches it firmly. Rows may omit the clone size; those that give it use once, few, many or a size class.

TRBJ1-2,15,TRBD1,TRBV10-3,.,TGTGCCATCAGTGACCGGACAGGGTCAAACTATGGCTACACCTTC,CAISDRTGSNYGYTF
TRBJ2-7,13,.,TRBV9,.,TGTGCCAGCAGCTCCCGGTGGGACAACGAGCAGTACTTC,CASSSRWDNEQYF
TRBJ1-1,13,.,TRBV7-9,.,TGTGCCAGCAGCCTTCAGTCGTACACTGAAGCTTTCTTT,CASSLQSYTEAFF
TRBJ1-1,17,TRBD1,TRBV9,.,TGTGCCAGCAGCGACCCACTATACAGACAGGGGGGCCCTGAAGCTTTCTTT,CASSDPLYRQGGPEAFF
TRBJ2-7,15,.,TRBV6-5,.,TGTGCCAGCAGATTCGGGACAAGGGAGCGCTACGAGCAGTACTTC,CASRFGTRERYEQYF
TRBJ2-7,15,.,TRBV7-9,.,TGTGCCAGCAGCTCCAGACTGGTAGGTGACGACGAGCAGTACTTC,CASSSRLVGDDEQYF
TRBJ1-2,15,.,TRBV5-4,once,TGTGCCAGCAGCTTGGTCCCGGGGAGGGTTGGTGGCTACACCTTC,CASSLVPGRVGGYTF
TRBJ1-2,14,.,TRBV3-1/TRBV3-2,.,TGTGCCAGCAGCCCGGACACAGGGCCCTATGGCTACACCTTC,CASSPDTGPYGYTF
TRBJ2-1,11,.,TRBV12-3/TRBV12-4,once,TGTGCCAGCACCCTCTACAATGAGCAGTTCTTC,CASTLYNEQFF
TRBJ2-7,13,.,TRBV30,.,TGTGCCTGGAGTGGAATATCCTACCCCGAGCAGTACTTC,CAWSGISYPEQYF
TRBJ2-3,15,.,TRBV19,.,TGTGCCAGTAGACGGACAGATACTAGCACAGATACGCAGTATTTT,CASRRTDTSTDTQYF
TRBJ2-7,13,TRBD2,TRBV6-1,.,TGTGCCAGCAGTGAAGCCGCGGGGGGCGAGCAGTACTTC,CASSEAAGGEQYF
TRBJ2-1,13,.,TRBV6-5,once,TGTGCCAGCAGTTACTCGAGTGAGATGGAGCAGTTCTTC,CASSYSSEMEQFF
TRBJ2-3,19,TRBD2,TRBV5-4,.,TGTGCCAGCAGCGGGACGCGGGCGGGGGGGCTTCGTAGCACAGATACGCAGTATTTT,CASSGTRAGGLRSTDTQYF
TRBJ2-7,16,.,TRBV6-2/TRBV6-3,.,TGTGCCAGCAGTTACTCGCCGCGGACAGAATCCTACGAGCAGTACTTC,CASSYSPRTESYEQYF
TRBJ2-7,15,TRBD2,TRBV5-1,.,TGCGCCAGCAGTGCCGGGGGGACTCAGTCCTACGAGCAGTACTTC,CASSAGGTQSYEQYF
TRBJ1-4,14,.,TRBV3-1/TRBV3-2,.,TGTGCCAGCAGCCAAGATCCAACGGGTGAAAAACTGTTTTTT,CASSQDPTGEKLFF
TRBJ2-7,15,.,TRBV3-1/TRBV3-2,.,TGTGCCAGCAGCCTAACGGGCAGGGGAAACTACGAGCAGTACTTC,CASSLTGRGNYEQYF
TRBJ2-5,11,.,TRBV2,.,TGTGCCAGCAGTCCTCAAGAGACCCAGTACTTC,CASSPQETQYF
TRBJ2-2,14,TRBD1,TRBV5-4,.,TGTGCCACCCGGGACAGGGCGGACACCGGGGAGCTGTTTTTT,CATRDRADTGELFF
TRBJ2-1,15,TRBD2,TRBV4-1,.,TGCGCCAGCAGCGATAGCGGGGGGGCCTTTAATGAGCAGTTCTTC,CASSDSGGAFNEQFF
TRBJ2-1,15,TRBD2,TRBV12-5,.,TGTGCTAGTGGTTTGCCACGGGGGGGCCACAATGAGCAGTTCTTC,CASGLPRGGHNEQFF
TRBJ1-3,17,TRBD1,TRBV18,.,TGTGCCAGCTCACCGTCGTCCCGGGACAGGGCTGGAAACACCATATATTTT,CASSPSSRDRAGNTIYF
TRBJ1-6,13,.,TRBV7-3,once,TGTGCCAGCAGCTCCCGGTCTAATTCACCCCTCCACTTT,CASSSRSNSPLHF
TRBJ2-3,14,TRBD1,TRBV25-1,once,TGTGCCAGCAGTGGGGGACAGGGCAGAGATACGCAGTATTTT,CASSGGQGRDTQYF
TRBJ2-1,15,TRBD2,TRBV4-3,.,TGCGCCAGCAGCCCTAGCGGGGGGGCATACAATGAGCAGTTCTTC,CASSPSGGAYNEQFF
TRBJ1-2,13,.,TRBV7-9,.,TGTGCCAGCAGCTTTTGGGGCGGTGAAGGCTACACCTTC,CASSFWGGEGYTF
TRBJ2-2,15,.,TRBV5-1,.,TGCGCCAGCAGCGCCGACAGGGGAGGGACCGGGGAGCTGTTTTTT,CASSADRGGTGELFF
TRBJ2-3,14,.,TRBV19,.,.,CASTSDRGGDTQYF
TRBJ1-2,16,TRBD1,TRBV13,.,TGTGCCAGCAGCTTACAGGGGGCCCGTCGCGGGGGTGGCTACACCTTC,CASSLQGARRGGGYTF
TRBJ2-3,12,.,TRBV5-3,.,TGTGCCAGAATTGGCCGCCGGGGTACGCAGTATTTT,CARIGRRGTQYF
TRBJ2-5,13,TRBD1,TRBV6-5,.,TGTGCCAGCAACCGGGACAGGCAAGAGACCCAGTACTTC,CASNRDRQETQYF
TRBJ2-7,17,TRBD1,TRBV25-1,.,TGTGCCACCTCTTCAATAACCCGGGACAGGGGGTCCTACGAGCAGTACTTC,CATSSITRDRGSYEQYF
TRBJ2-7,13,TRBD2,TRBV5-4,.,TGTGCCAGCAGCCTAGCGGGGGGAGACGAGCAGTACTTC,CASSLAGGDEQYF
TRBJ2-2,14,.,TRBV9,once,TGTGCCAGCAGCGTAGGGCCCGACACCGGGGAGCTGTTTTTT,CASSVGPDTGELFF
TRBJ1-5,15,TRBD1,TRBV27,.,TGTGCCAGCAGACAGGACAGGGAGGGCAATCAGCCCCAGCATTTT,CASRQDREGNQPQHF
TRBJ1-5,14,.,TRBV19,.,TGTGCCAGTAGTATAGTTAGGGGAAATCAGCCCCAGCATTTT,CASSIVRGNQPQHF
TRBJ1-2,15,.,TRBV6-5,.,TGTGCCAGCAGTTACGGAAGCAGTGGGCTTGGTGGCTACACCTTC,CASSYGSSGLGGYTF
TRBJ2-3,16,.,TRBV5-1,.,TGCGCCAGCAGCCAAACGACTCGATCTAGCACAGATACGCAGTATTTT,CASSQTTRSSTDTQYF
TRBJ2-1,18,.,TRBV9,once,TGTGCCAGCAGCGTACCCCCCTCGGCGGGGACTGGCTACAATGAGCAGTTCTTC,CASSVPPSAGTGYNEQFF
TRBJ2-7,16,.,TRBV12-2,.,TGTGCAAGTCGCCCGAATGCAGCGGGGGTCTCCTACGAGCAGTACTTC,CASRPNAAGVSYEQYF
TRBJ2-1,17,TRBD1,TRBV11-3,.,TGTGCCAGCAGCTTAGGTACGGGACAGCTGCCATTCAATGAGCAGTTCTTC,CASSLGTGQLPFNEQFF
TRBJ2-7,16,.,TRBV4-2,.,TGTGCCAGCAGCCTGGATACTTGGGGGGTCTCCTACGAGCAGTACTTC,CASSLDTWGVSYEQYF
TRBJ2-2,11,.,TRBV30,.,TGTGCCTGGAGCGACACCGGGGAGCTGTTTTTT,CAWSDTGELFF
TRBJ2-2,17,.,TRBV5-8,.,TGTGCCAGCAGCTTGGGACAAACCCCCGCGAACACCGGGGAGCTGTTTTTT,CASSLGQTPANTGELFF